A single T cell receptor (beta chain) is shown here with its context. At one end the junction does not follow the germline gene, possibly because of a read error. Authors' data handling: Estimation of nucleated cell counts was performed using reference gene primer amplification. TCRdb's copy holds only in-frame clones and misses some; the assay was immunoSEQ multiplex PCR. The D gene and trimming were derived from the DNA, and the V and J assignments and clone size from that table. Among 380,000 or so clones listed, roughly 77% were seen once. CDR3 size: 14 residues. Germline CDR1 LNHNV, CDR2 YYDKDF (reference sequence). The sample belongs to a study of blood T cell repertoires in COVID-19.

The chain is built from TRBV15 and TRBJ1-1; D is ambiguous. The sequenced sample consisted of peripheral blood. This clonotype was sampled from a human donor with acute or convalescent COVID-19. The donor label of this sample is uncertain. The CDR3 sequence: CATSRVGSALVPYF. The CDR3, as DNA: TGTGCCACCAGCAGAGTGGGCTCAGCCTTGGTGCCCTACTTC.